The TCR beta chain under discussion was sequenced for a study of beta chain features in type 1 diabetes (dated by TCRdb to the late 2010s). Looking at the study overall: No differences in mean age, gender distribution, total cell number or subset yield were found between patients and healthy donors. A total of roughly 98,000,000 sorted cells were examined across all samples, and a strong correlation was observed between cell number per subset and RNA yield. In the study, recently diagnosed type 1 diabetes patients and matched healthy donors were compared on the TCRB repertoires of their sorted circulating CD4+ T cell subsets. Regulatory and stem cell-like memory subsets were isolated from only 8 patients and roughly eight healthy donors, whereas naive and central memory subsets came from all 30 or so donors. What the work shows at the level of the full study, not this receptor alone: Shorter templates might be favored by PCR, yet because patient and control samples were amplified and corrected together, any such skew would affect both groups equally. Because cDNA was sequenced instead of genomic DNA, highly expressing activated cells could be over-represented, though the groups showed no difference in activation or CD3 levels. Naive, central memory and regulatory TCRB repertoires appeared more similar among patients than among healthy donors. A moderate but significant shortening of TCRB CDR3 length was observed in type 1 diabetes patients in all four CD4+ subsets. Fewer insertions and more nucleotide deletions at VDJ recombination sites were observed in patients with type 1 diabetes, implying thymic rearrangement abnormalities. Only small numbers of individuals were included in the HLA sub-analyses, which left unresolved whether HLA type had any influence on TCRB rearrangement.

The entire amount of isolated RNA was reverse transcribed using the High Capacity cDNA Reverse Transcription Kit, so the sequenced TCRB transcripts were expressed ones. Deep immunoSEQ sequencing was applied to naive, central memory and regulatory T cell samples, giving an average of approximately 4 million total reads per sample. Sorted cells were lysed in RLT buffer, and RNA was extracted using DNase-treated RNeasy Micro or Mini kits according to cell number. Each cell subset was processed on its own to prevent cross-contamination, while patient and healthy donor samples were processed together. The immunoSEQ multiplex PCR was used to amplify TCRB sequences from cDNA, generating 87-bp fragments that spanned the CDR3 region. Sequencing of the amplicons was done on the Illumina HiSeq platform. Concerning the study's data processing: Synthetic template baselines were used to correct PCR bias computationally, reads within Hamming distance 2 were collapsed, and singletons that could not be merged were discarded. Reads were aligned to IMGT to assign V, D and J genes, CDR3 length, and insertions or deletions at six rearrangement sites. Within each subset, clonotype counts were normalized to sorted cell number, after which true diversity and Gini coefficients were computed with the tcR R package. Repertoire sharing was quantified using the overlap coefficient calculated on TCRB nucleotide sequences. Out-of-frame TCRB sequences from naive cells were analyzed as a proxy for the pre-selection repertoire. TCRdb stores this immuneACCESS table with in-frame sequences only. Part of the clones is absent; in the studies checked, under half of the shortfall reflects unresolved V genes, and no reason is known for the rest. For V, J and clone size, that table is used; D and trimming come from the DNA. The sample has about 650,000 clones on record, 9.5% to 15% of them singletons. Of the sample, around 0.12% is held by the ten largest clones.

Each donor gave one peripheral blood draw, averaging around 0.11 L, which was collected into heparinised tubes. A BD FACSAria II and a panel including CD45RO, CCR7, CD25, CD127, CD95 and CD27 were used to sort naive, central memory, regulatory and stem cell-like memory CD4+ T cells. All sorted populations exceeded 95% purity. PBMCs were isolated right away by Lymphoprep density gradient centrifugation and were stained directly, without culture. So that batch effects would be minimized, each experiment stained and sorted samples in pairs, pairing one healthy donor with one patient. This clone was recorded a few times. Its antigen has not been determined. There are no base qualities to consult, and no much larger clone falls within one base. V loses 1 base, J loses 7 bases, and the germline ends lie 9 bases apart. The CDR3, from cysteine to phenylalanine, totals 14 residues. Of all the DNA, just the CDR3 is kept, 42 bases in frame from base 1. CDR1 and CDR2 were assigned from the germline V gene as SGHRS and YFSETQ.

The chain uses TRBV5-1 and TRBJ1-6; the D region possibly corresponds to TRBD1 (5 bases align). The origin of this receptor is a man aged 25-40 years with type 1 diabetes. Sequenced: naive CD4+ T cells from blood. According to the study, the label for this sample's cell subset or site signals: true naive CD4+ T cells. The CDR3 region reads CASSLQGGNSPLHF. Read as DNA, the sequence is TGCGCCAGCAGCTTGCAGGGCGGGAATTCACCCCTCCACTTT. The full variable domain, with segments outside the CDR3 supplied by the reference TRBV5-1 and TRBJ1-6 proteins, appears as KAGVTQTPRYLIKTRGQQVTLSCSPISGHRSVSWYQQTPGQGLQFLFEYFSETQRNKGNFPGRFSGRQFSNSRSEMNVSTLELGDSALYLCASSLQGGNSPLHFGNGTRLTVT.